The clone carrying this TCR beta chain occurred a few times. This sample stems from a study of blood T cell repertoires in COVID-19. Study-wide background: The cDNA or gDNA used as material had been derived from T cells, B-cell-depleted T cells, or PBMCs.

The germline CDR1 and CDR2 sequences are SGHAT and FQNNGV. V was clipped by 6 bases and J by 0 bases; unmatched bases: 4. The CDR3 is made up of 15 amino acids. Method: immunoSEQ multiplex PCR; TCRdb's copy keeps in-frame clones and lacks some. The top ten clones hold approximately 8.1% of a sample with fewer than 200,000 clones, 82% of them seen once. This chain joins TRBV11-2 and TRBJ2-2, with 7 positions matching TRBD1. The sequenced sample was peripheral blood. This sequence was found in a woman aged 55-70 years with COVID-19, enrolled during active disease. CDR3 amino acids: CASRLGQTNTGELFF. The CDR3 coding sequence is TGTGCCAGCAGATTGGGACAGACGAACACCGGGGAGCTGTTTTTT.